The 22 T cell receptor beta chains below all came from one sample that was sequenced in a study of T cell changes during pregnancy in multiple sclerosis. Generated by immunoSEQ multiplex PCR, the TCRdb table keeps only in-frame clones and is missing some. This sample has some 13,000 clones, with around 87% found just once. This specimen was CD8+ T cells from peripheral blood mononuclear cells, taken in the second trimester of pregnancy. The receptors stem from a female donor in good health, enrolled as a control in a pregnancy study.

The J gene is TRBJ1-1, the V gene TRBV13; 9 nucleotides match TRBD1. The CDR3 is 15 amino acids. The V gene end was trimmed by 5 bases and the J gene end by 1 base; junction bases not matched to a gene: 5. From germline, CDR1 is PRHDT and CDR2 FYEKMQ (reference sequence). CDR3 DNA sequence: TGTGCCAGCAGCGGCGACAGGGGGGGGAACACTGAAGCTTTCTTT. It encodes CASSGDRGGNTEAFF.

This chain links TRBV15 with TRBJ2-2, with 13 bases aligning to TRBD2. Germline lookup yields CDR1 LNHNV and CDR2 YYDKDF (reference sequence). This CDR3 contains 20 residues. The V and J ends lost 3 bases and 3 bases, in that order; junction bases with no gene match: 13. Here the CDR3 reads CATSSASLAGGPSDTGELFF. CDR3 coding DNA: TGTGCCACCAGCAGCGCCTCACTAGCGGGAGGGCCTAGTGACACCGGGGAGCTGTTTTTT.

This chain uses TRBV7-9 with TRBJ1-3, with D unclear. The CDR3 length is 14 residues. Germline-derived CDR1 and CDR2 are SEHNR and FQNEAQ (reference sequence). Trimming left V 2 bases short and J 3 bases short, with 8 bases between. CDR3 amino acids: CASSLRGGGNTIYF. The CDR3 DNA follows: TGTGCCAGCAGCTTACGGGGAGGTGGAAACACCATATATTTT.

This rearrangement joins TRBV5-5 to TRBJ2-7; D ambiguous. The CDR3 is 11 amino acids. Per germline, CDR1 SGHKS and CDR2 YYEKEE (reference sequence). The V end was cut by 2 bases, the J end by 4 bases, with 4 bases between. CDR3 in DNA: TGTGCCAGCAGCTTTTCATACGAGCAGTACTTC. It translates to CASSFSYEQYF.

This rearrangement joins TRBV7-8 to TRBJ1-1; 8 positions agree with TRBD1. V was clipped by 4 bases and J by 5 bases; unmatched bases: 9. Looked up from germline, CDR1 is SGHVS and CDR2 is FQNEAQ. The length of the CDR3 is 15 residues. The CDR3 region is CASSSRTGTITEAFF. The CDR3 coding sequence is TGTGCCAGCAGCTCCCGGACAGGGACCATAACTGAAGCTTTCTTT.

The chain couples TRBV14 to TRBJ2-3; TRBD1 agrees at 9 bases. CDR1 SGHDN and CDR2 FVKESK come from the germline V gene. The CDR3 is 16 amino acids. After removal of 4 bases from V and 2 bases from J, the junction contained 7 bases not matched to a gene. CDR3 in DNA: TGTGCCAGCAGCCCACCAGGGACAGGGTACACAGATACGCAGTATTTT. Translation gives CASSPPGTGYTDTQYF.

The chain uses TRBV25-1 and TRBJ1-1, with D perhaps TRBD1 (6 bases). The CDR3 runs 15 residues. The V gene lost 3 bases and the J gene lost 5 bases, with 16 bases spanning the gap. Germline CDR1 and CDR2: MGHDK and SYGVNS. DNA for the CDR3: TGTGCCAGCAGTGAGGACCTGGGGGCACTGACTGAAGCTTTCTTT. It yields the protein CASSEDLGALTEAFF.

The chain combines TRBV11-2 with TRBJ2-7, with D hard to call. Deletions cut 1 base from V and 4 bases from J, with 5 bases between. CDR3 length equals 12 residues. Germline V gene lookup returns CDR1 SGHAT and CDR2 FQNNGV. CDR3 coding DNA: TGTGCCAGCAGCTTAGGTCGTTACGAGCAGTACTTC. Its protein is CASSLGRYEQYF.

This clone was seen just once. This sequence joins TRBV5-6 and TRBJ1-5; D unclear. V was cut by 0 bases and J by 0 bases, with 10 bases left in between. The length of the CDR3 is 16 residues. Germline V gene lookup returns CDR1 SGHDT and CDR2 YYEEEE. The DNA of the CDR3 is TGTGCCAGCAGCTTGGGATTCGGTTATAGCAATCAGCCCCAGCATTTT. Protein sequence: CASSLGFGYSNQPQHF.

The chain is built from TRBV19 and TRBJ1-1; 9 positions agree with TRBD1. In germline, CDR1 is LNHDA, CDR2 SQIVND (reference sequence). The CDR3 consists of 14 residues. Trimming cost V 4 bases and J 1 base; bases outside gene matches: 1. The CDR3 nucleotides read TGTGCCAGTAGTACGACAGGGGGGAACACTGAAGCTTTCTTT. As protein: CASSTTGGNTEAFF.

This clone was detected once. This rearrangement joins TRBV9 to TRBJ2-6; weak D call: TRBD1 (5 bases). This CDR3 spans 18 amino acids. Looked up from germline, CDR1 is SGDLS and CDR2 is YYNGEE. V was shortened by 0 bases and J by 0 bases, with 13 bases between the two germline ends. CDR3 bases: TGTGCCAGCAGCGTAGCGTATCAGGGCTTCTCTGGGGCCAACGTCCTGACTTTC. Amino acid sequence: CASSVAYQGFSGANVLTF.

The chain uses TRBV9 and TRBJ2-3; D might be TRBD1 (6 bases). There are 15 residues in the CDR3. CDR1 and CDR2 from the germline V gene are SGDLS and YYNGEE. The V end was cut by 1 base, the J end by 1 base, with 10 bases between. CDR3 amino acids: CASSVRDIRTDTQYF. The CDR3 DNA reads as TGTGCCAGCAGCGTACGGGACATACGCACAGATACGCAGTATTTT.

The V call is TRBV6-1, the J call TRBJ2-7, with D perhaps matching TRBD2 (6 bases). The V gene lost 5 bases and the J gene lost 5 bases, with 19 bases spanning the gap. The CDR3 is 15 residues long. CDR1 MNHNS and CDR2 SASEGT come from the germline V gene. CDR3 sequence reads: CASSFPPRRADEQYF. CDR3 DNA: TGTGCCAGCAGTTTTCCCCCCCGGAGGGCCGACGAGCAGTACTTC.

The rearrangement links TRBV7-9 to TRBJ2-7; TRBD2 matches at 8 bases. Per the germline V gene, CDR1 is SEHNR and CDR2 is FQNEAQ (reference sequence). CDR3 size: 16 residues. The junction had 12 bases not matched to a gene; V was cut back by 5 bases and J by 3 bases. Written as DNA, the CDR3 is TGTGCCAGCAGCCCCACGGGGGGGGAGGCGAGCTACGAGCAGTACTTC. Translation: CASSPTGGEASYEQYF.

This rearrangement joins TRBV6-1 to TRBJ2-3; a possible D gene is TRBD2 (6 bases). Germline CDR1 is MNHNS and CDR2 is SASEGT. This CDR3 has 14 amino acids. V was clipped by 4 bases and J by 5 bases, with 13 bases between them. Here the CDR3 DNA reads TGTGCCAGCAGTGTCTCGGGAGTAGGAGATACGCAGTATTTT. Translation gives CASSVSGVGDTQYF.

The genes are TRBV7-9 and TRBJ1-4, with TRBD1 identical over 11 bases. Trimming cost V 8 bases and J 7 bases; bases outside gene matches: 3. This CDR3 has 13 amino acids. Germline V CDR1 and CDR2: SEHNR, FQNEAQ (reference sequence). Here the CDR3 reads CASGGQGGEKLFF. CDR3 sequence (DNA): TGTGCCAGCGGGGGACAGGGGGGTGAAAAACTGTTTTTT.

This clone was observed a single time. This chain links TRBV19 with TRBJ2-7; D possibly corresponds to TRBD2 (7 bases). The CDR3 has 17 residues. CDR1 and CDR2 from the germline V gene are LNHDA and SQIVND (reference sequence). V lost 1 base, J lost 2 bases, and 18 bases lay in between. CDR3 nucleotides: TGTGCCAGTAGTATAGTCACGGGGGGCCAACCGCCCTACGAGCAGTACTTC. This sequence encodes CASSIVTGGQPPYEQYF.

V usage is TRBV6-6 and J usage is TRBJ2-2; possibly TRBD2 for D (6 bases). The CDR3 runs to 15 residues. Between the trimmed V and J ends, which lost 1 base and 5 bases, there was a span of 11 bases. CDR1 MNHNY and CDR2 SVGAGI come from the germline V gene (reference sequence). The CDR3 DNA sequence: TGTGCCAGCAGTTACTTGGGGCGGGGAACCGGGGAGCTGTTTTTT. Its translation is CASSYLGRGTGELFF.

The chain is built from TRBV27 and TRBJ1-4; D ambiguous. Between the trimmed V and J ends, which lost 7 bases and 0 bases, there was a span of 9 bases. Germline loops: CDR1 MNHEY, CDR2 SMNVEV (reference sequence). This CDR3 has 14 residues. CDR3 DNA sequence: TGTGCCAGCAAGCGGCAGGCAACTAATGAAAAACTGTTTTTT. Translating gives CASKRQATNEKLFF. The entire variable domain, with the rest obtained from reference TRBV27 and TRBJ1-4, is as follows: EAQVTQNPRYLITVTGKKLTVTCSQNMNHEYMSWYRQDPGLGLRQIYYSMNVEVTDKGDVPEGYKVSRKEKRNFPLILESPSPNQTSLYFCASKRQATNEKLFFGSGTQLSVL.

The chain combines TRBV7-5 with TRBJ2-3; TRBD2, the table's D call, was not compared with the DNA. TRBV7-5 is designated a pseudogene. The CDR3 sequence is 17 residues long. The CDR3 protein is CAICRVTRGRGTDTQYF. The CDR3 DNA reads TGTGCCATCTGCAGAGTAACCCGCGGGAGGGGAACAGATACGCAGTATTTT.

Here the CDR3 reads CASSLDRGGGTEAFF. The CDR3 DNA sequence: TGTGCCAGCAGCTTGGATCGGGGAGGGGGGACTGAAGCTTTCTTT. The chain joins TRBV5-4 to TRBJ1-1, with a possible D match to TRBD1 (6 bases). This CDR3 comprises 15 residues. Trimming cost V 0 bases and J 5 bases, with 14 bases left between them. CDR1 and CDR2 from the germline V gene are SGHNT and YYREEE (reference sequence).

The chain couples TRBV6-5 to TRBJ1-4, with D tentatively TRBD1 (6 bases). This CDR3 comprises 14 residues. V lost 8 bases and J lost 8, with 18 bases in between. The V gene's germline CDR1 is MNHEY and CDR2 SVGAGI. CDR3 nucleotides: TGTGCCAGCCAGCGTTGGGACATGGACGAAAAACTGTTTTTT. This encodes CASQRWDMDEKLFF.